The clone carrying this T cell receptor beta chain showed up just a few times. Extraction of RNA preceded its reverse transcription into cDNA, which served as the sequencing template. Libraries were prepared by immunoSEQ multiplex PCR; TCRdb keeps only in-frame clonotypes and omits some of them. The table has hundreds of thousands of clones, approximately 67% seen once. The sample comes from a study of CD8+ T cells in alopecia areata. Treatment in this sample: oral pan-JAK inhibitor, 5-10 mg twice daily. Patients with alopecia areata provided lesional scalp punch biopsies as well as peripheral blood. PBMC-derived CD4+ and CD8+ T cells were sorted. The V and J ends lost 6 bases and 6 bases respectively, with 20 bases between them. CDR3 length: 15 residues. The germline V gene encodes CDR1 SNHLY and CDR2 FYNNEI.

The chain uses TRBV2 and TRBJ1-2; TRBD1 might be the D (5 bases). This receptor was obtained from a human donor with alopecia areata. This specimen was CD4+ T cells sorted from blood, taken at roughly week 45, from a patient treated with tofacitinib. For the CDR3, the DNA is TGTGCCAGCAGCAGAGGCACCGCAGGGTACGATGGCTACACCTTC. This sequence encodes CASSRGTAGYDGYTF.